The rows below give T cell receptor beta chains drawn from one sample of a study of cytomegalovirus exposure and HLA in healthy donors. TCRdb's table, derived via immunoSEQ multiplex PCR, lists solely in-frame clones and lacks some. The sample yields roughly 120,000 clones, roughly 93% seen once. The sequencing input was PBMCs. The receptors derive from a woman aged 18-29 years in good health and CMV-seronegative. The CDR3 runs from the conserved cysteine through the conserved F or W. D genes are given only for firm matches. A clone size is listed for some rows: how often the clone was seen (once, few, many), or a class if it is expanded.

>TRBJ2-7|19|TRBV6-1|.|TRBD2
CASSDGRGLAGGPLYEQYF
TGTGCCAGCAGTGACGGGAGGGGACTAGCGGGAGGGCCTTTATACGAGCAGTACTTC
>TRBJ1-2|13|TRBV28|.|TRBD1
CASRSGGNYGYTF
TGTGCCAGCAGGTCAGGGGGTAACTATGGCTACACCTTC
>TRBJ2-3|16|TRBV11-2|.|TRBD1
CASSSRGQGVVDTQYF
TGTGCCAGCAGCTCCCGAGGACAGGGGGTGGTAGATACGCAGTATTTT
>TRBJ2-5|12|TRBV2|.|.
CASRTSQETQYF
TGTGCCAGCAGGACAAGCCAAGAGACCCAGTACTTC
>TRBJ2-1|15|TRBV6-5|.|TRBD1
CASSYGGQLYNEQFF
TGTGCCAGCAGTTACGGGGGACAGCTCTACAATGAGCAGTTCTTC
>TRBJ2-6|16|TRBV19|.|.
CASSTTGTSGANVLTF
TGTGCCAGTAGTACAACAGGGACCTCTGGGGCCAACGTCCTGACTTTC
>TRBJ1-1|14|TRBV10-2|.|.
CASSERQWSSEAFF
TGCGCCAGCAGTGAGAGACAGTGGTCCTCCGAAGCTTTCTTT
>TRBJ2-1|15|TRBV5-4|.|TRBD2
CASSLAGGGYNEQFF
TGTGCCAGCAGCTTGGCTGGCGGGGGCTACAATGAGCAGTTCTTC
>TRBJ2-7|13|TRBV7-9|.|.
CASSPDFSYEQYF
TGTGCCAGCAGCCCGGACTTCTCCTACGAGCAGTACTTC
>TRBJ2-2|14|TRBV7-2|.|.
CASRRGSSTGELFF
TGTGCCAGCAGGAGAGGGAGTAGCACCGGGGAGCTGTTTTTT
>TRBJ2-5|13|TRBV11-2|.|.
CASSLARQETQYF
TGTGCCAGCAGCTTAGCCAGACAAGAGACCCAGTACTTC
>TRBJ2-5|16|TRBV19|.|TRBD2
CASSPPGGLGWETQYF
TGTGCCAGTAGCCCCCCGGGGGGATTAGGTTGGGAGACCCAGTACTTC
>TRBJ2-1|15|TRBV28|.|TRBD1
CASSPGTGIALEQFF
TGTGCCAGCAGTCCCGGGACAGGGATAGCCTTAGAGCAGTTCTTC
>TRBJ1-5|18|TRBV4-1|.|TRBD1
CASSQQITGDVPNQPQHF
TGCGCCAGCAGCCAGCAAATTACAGGGGATGTCCCCAATCAGCCCCAGCATTTT
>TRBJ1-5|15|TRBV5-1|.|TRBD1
CASSLEGQVNQPQHF
TGCGCCAGCAGCTTGGAGGGACAGGTTAATCAGCCCCAGCATTTT
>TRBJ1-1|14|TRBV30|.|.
CAFGGARVPTEAFF
TGTGCCTTTGGGGGGGCGCGGGTTCCCACTGAAGCTTTCTTT
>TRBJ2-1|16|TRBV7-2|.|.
CASSSGPARGSNEQFF
TGTGCCAGCAGCTCCGGGCCAGCTAGGGGGAGCAATGAGCAGTTCTTC
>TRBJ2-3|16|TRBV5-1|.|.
CASSLSPDRLTDTQYF
TGCGCCAGCAGCTTGAGTCCGGACAGACTCACAGATACGCAGTATTTT
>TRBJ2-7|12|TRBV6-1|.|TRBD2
CASTGGGGEQYF
TGTGCCAGCACCGGGGGGGGAGGGGAGCAGTACTTC
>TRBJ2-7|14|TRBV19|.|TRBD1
CASSPRDRSYEQYF
TGTGCCAGTAGTCCCCGGGACAGGTCCTACGAGCAGTACTTC
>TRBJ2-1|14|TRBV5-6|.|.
CASSTRTAYNEQFF
TGTGCCAGCAGCACAAGAACAGCTTACAATGAGCAGTTCTTC
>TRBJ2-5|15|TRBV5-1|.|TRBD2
CASSLGLAGGETQYF
TGCGCCAGCAGCTTGGGGCTAGCGGGAGGAGAGACCCAGTACTTC
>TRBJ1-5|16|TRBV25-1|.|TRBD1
CASSATRDSSNQPQHF
TGTGCCAGCAGTGCGACCCGGGACAGTAGCAATCAGCCCCAGCATTTT
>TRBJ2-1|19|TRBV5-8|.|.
CASRPPGVFGRLSYNEQFF
TGTGCCAGCAGGCCGCCCGGGGTTTTCGGGCGACTATCCTACAATGAGCAGTTCTTC
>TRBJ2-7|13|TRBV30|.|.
CACTVAFPYEQYF
TGTGCCTGTACTGTAGCATTCCCCTACGAGCAGTACTTC
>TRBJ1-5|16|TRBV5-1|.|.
CASSPAGGSGNQPQHF
TGCGCCAGCAGCCCCGCGGGGGGGTCAGGCAATCAGCCCCAGCATTTT
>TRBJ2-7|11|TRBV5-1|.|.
CASKAEYEQYF
TGCGCCAGCAAAGCGGAGTACGAGCAGTACTTC
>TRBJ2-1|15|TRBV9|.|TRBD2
CASSVGTSVYNEQFF
TGTGCCAGCAGCGTCGGGACTAGCGTTTACAATGAGCAGTTCTTC
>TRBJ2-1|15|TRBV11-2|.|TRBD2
CASSQSGRRQNEQFF
TGTGCCAGCAGCCAAAGCGGGAGGCGACAGAATGAGCAGTTCTTC
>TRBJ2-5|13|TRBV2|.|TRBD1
CASSAGQGKTQYF
TGTGCCAGCAGTGCTGGACAGGGAAAGACCCAGTACTTC
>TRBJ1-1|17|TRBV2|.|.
CASSEPFVGQQDTEAFF
TGTGCCAGCAGCGAACCCTTTGTAGGACAGCAGGACACTGAAGCTTTCTTT
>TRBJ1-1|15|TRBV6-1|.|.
CASSRAGELNTEAFF
TGTGCCAGCAGTCGTGCAGGGGAGCTTAACACTGAAGCTTTCTTT
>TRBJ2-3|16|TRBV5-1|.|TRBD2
CASSLVGRGGLDTQYF
TGCGCCAGCAGCTTGGTTGGTCGGGGGGGCCTCGATACGCAGTATTTT
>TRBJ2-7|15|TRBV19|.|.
CASTPGPEPTYEQYF
TGTGCCAGTACTCCAGGGCCAGAACCGACCTACGAGCAGTACTTC
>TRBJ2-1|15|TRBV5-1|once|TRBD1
CASSFGTDPGNEQFF
TGCGCCAGCAGCTTCGGGACAGACCCTGGCAATGAGCAGTTCTTC
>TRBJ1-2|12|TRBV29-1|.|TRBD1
CSVEAGGGGYTF
TGCAGCGTTGAGGCAGGGGGCGGCGGCTACACCTTC
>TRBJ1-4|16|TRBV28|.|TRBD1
CASRIQGIATNEKLFF
TGTGCCAGCAGAATACAGGGGATTGCAACTAATGAAAAACTGTTTTTT
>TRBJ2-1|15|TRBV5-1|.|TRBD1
CASSFGTAGYNEQFF
TGCGCCAGCAGCTTTGGGACAGCCGGATACAATGAGCAGTTCTTC
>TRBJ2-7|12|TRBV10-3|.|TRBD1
CATRDRGYEQYF
TGTGCCACCAGGGACAGGGGCTACGAGCAGTACTTC
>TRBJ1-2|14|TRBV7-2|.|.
CASSLAQGYYGYTF
TGTGCCAGCAGCTTAGCGCAGGGTTACTATGGCTACACCTTC
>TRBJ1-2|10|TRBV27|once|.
CASTVYGYTF
TGTGCCAGCACGGTCTATGGCTACACCTTC
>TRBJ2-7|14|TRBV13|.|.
CASSLEGASYEQYF
TGTGCCAGCAGCTTAGAAGGAGCGTCCTACGAGCAGTACTTC
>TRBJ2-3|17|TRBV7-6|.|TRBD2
CASSSPGTSGRGNTQYF
TGTGCCAGCAGCTCTCCCGGGACTAGCGGGAGGGGGAATACGCAGTATTTT